This record concerns one T cell receptor beta chain sequence. Libraries were prepared by immunoSEQ multiplex PCR; TCRdb keeps only in-frame clonotypes and omits some of them. The data show about 180,000 clones, about 85% seen once. These data originate in a study of cytomegalovirus exposure and HLA in healthy donors. Looked up from germline, CDR1 is MNHNS and CDR2 is SASEGT. The junction had 5 bases not matched to a gene; V was cut back by 8 bases and J by 3 bases. This CDR3 has 15 amino acids. The sample consisted of PBMCs. The TCR sequence derives from a man aged 18 to 30 in good health and CMV-seropositive. J is TRBJ2-1 and V is TRBV6-1; 12 bases match TRBD2. The CDR3 sequence: CASYETSGGYNEQFF. In nucleotides, the CDR3 is TGTGCCAGCTACGAGACTAGCGGGGGCTACAATGAGCAGTTCTTC.